The 24 T cell receptor beta chains listed next were all sequenced from one sample in a study of molecular identifiers for immune sequencing clone quantification. One entry per CDR3 protein results from TCRdb running MiXCR on the PCR reads. In the table there are 300,000 to 400,000 distinct CDR3 sequences, over 20% of which are singletons. The sequenced material came from naive CD8+ T cells from blood, with Jurkat cell RNA spiked in. This sample's subset: FACS-sorted CD8+CD4-CCR7+CD45RA+ naive T cells. The receptors derive from a human donor in good health. Some libraries in this study had Jurkat cell RNA spiked in.

DNA of the CDR3: TGTGCCAGCAGTTCTGGGCACTTTAGCACAGATACGCAGTATTTT. As protein: CASSSGHFSTDTQYF. The J gene is TRBJ2-3, the V gene TRBV6-2 or TRBV6-3; D remains ambiguous. Germline V gene sequence: CDR1 MNHEY, CDR2 SVGEGT. This CDR3 has 15 amino acids. Trimming shortened V by 4 bases and J by 0 bases, and 11 bases separated the two germline ends.

A note on this clonotype: A much larger clone sits a single nucleotide away, making a read error possible. This chain connects TRBV5-3 to TRBJ2-7, with TRBD2 matching over 8 bases. TRBV5-3 is designated an ORF whose function remains uncertain. CDR3 length equals 15 residues. V trimming: 9 bases; J trimming: 2 bases; junction bases outside the gene matches: 13. The CDR3 nucleotides read TGTGCCAACAGCCCGGGGGGGCAGTCCGCCTACGAGCAGTACTTC. Protein: CANSPGGQSAYEQYF.

This clonotype was seen just once. A read error may be the cause here, since a much bigger clone is one base away. V is TRBV5-5 and J is TRBJ2-6; 7 bases fit TRBD1. This CDR3 has 16 residues. Germline CDR1 reads SGHKS; CDR2 reads YYEKEE (reference sequence). This CDR3 is CAGSLNRGYGANVLTF. In DNA form, the CDR3 reads TGTGCCGGCAGTTTGAACAGGGGCTATGGGGCCAACGTCCTGACTTTC.

The rearrangement uses TRBV11-2 and TRBJ1-3; D perhaps matches TRBD1 (5 bases). The germline V gene has CDR1 SGHAT and CDR2 FQNNGV. The CDR3 extends over 16 amino acids. V gave up 5 bases and J gave up 0 bases, with 14 bases separating them. CDR3 sequence: CASSPDSIISGNTIYF. In DNA form, the CDR3 reads TGTGCCAGCAGCCCAGACAGCATAATCTCTGGAAACACCATATATTTT.

V usage is TRBV7-9 and J usage is TRBJ2-5; D is unclear. There are 14 residues in the CDR3. Deletions cut 5 bases from V and 2 bases from J, with 12 bases between. Germline V gene lookup returns CDR1 SEHNR and CDR2 FQNEAQ (reference sequence). DNA of the CDR3: TGTGCCAGCAGCGCCCGAGCAGAACAAGAGACCCAGTACTTC. It translates to CASSARAEQETQYF.

About this clonotype: A much larger clone lies one base from this, so it may be a read error. The rearrangement joins TRBV7-8 to TRBJ2-6; D remains unclear. Between the trimmed V and J ends, which lost 8 bases and 2 bases, there was a span of 16 bases. The CDR3 spans 16 residues. Germline CDR1 and CDR2: SGHVS and FQNEAQ. The CDR3 spells CASGPSPSPGANVLTF. The DNA for the CDR3 is TGTGCCAGCGGCCCCTCGCCGTCTCCTGGGGCCAACGTCCTGACTTTC.

This clonotype was seen at least ten times. The gene calls are TRBV10-3 and TRBJ1-5; D gene ambiguous. The V end was cut by 0 bases, the J end by 9 bases, with 6 bases between. Germline CDR1 reads ENHRY; CDR2 reads SYGVKD. The CDR3 has 12 amino acids. The CDR3 sequence: CAISESIGPQHF. In DNA, the CDR3 is TGTGCCATCAGTGAGTCCATCGGGCCCCAGCATTTT.

This chain connects TRBV7-9 to TRBJ2-1, with TRBD2 as a possible D gene (6 bases). The CDR3 sequence is 16 residues long. The V gene's germline CDR1 is SEHNR and CDR2 FQNEAQ (reference sequence). The V end was cut by 6 bases, the J end by 0 bases, with 15 bases between. CDR3 sequence reads: CASSPGGISSYNEQFF. CDR3 nucleotides: TGTGCCAGCAGTCCCGGGGGTATCAGCTCCTACAATGAGCAGTTCTTC.

This clonotype was counted between two and nine times. The chain has TRBV7-9 and TRBJ1-1, with 7 positions matching TRBD1. The CDR3 loop spans 12 amino acids. The V gene's germline CDR1 is SEHNR and CDR2 FQNEAQ (reference sequence). J lost 8 bases, V lost 5 bases, and 5 bases had no gene match. The CDR3 DNA reads as TGTGCCAGCAGCCCCGAGGGACAGGAAGCTTTCTTT. Its protein product is CASSPEGQEAFF.

This clonotype showed up many times. V and J are TRBV13 and TRBJ2-5; the D call may be TRBD1 or TRBD2 (5 bases each). The V end lost 4 bases, the J end lost 3 bases, and 12 bases lay between the germline ends. The CDR3 length is 14 residues. Germline CDR1 is PRHDT and CDR2 is FYEKMQ (reference sequence). CDR3 region: CASSSGDGKETQYF. CDR3 in DNA: TGTGCCAGCAGCTCCGGGGACGGGAAAGAGACCCAGTACTTC.

This clonotype showed up just a few times. V is TRBV10-1 and J is TRBJ2-3, with D possibly TRBD2 on 7 matching bases. V was cut by 10 bases and J by 0 bases, with 14 bases left in between. The CDR3 spans 14 residues. The germline CDR1 and CDR2 sequences are WNHNN and SYGVQD (reference sequence). The CDR3, as DNA: TGCGCCATCTCCGCGGGGGCCAGCACAGATACGCAGTATTTT. Encoded protein: CAISAGASTDTQYF.

There are many counts of this clonotype. The CDR3 here is CASSLDGRSTDTQYF. For the CDR3, the DNA is TGTGCCAGCAGTTTGGATGGACGGAGCACAGATACGCAGTATTTT. The gene calls are TRBV27 and TRBJ2-3; D uncertain. Germline lookup yields CDR1 MNHEY and CDR2 SMNVEV (reference sequence). The CDR3 contains 15 residues. Trimming removed 3 bases at V and 0 bases at J, with 10 bases between.

This clonotype turned up a few times. The V call is TRBV6-5, the J call TRBJ1-1; the D gene is possibly TRBD1 (5 bases). V was clipped by 0 bases and J by 5 bases, with 22 bases between them. CDR1 MNHEY and CDR2 SVGAGI come from the germline V gene. The CDR3 consists of 18 residues. The CDR3 reads CASSYSIGFATDSTEAFF. DNA for the CDR3: TGTGCCAGCAGTTACTCGATAGGGTTCGCGACAGACAGTACTGAAGCTTTCTTT.

This clonotype showed up many times. This CDR3 is CASSQESNTEAFF. CDR3 coding DNA: TGCGCCAGCAGCCAAGAGTCGAACACTGAAGCTTTCTTT. The chain links TRBV4-1 to TRBJ1-1; D is ambiguous. V shed 0 bases and J shed 1 base, with 3 bases lying between them. CDR1 MGHRA and CDR2 YSYEKL come from the germline V gene. The CDR3 has 13 residues.

This chain uses TRBV30 with TRBJ2-2; D remains ambiguous. Germline V gives CDR1 GTSNPN, CDR2 SVGIG (reference sequence). V lost 4 bases, J lost 2 bases, and 8 bases lay in between. The CDR3 is made up of 13 amino acids. For the CDR3, the DNA is TGTGCCTGGACGGGCCTAAACACCGGGGAGCTGTTTTTT. This translates into CAWTGLNTGELFF.

This clonotype was found many times. The V gene is TRBV20-1, the J gene TRBJ2-3; D ambiguous. V dropped 6 bases and J dropped 5 bases, with 12 bases sitting between them. CDR1 and CDR2 from the germline V gene are DFQATT and SNEGSKA (reference sequence). This CDR3 is built from 12 residues. DNA of the CDR3: TGCAGTGCGCCGGCTCCTTTAGATACGCAGTATTTT. The encoded protein is CSAPAPLDTQYF.

In regard to this clonotype: A much larger clone lies a single base off, so this may be a read error. The V and J genes are TRBV7-3 and TRBJ2-3; perhaps D is TRBD1 or TRBD2 (5 bases each). V lost 5 bases to trimming and J lost 6 bases, with 18 bases between them. Germline CDR1 SGHTA, CDR2 FQGTGA. The CDR3 runs to 15 residues. Here the CDR3 DNA reads TGTGCCAGCAGCCGGGGCGTGGGAGATGGGGATACGCAGTATTTT. Translated, it gives CASSRGVGDGDTQYF. The entire variable domain, with the rest obtained from reference TRBV7-3 and TRBJ2-3, is as follows: GAGVSQTPSNKVTEKGKYVELRCDPISGHTALYWYRQSLGQGPEFLIYFQGTGAADDSGLPNDRFFAVRPEGSVSTLKIQRTERGDSAVYLCASSRGVGDGDTQYFGPGTRLTVL.

There are a few counts of this clonotype. A much larger clonotype is one base distant, so this may be a read error. The chain links TRBV30 to TRBJ2-2, with D possibly called TRBD1 or TRBD2 (5 bases each). CDR1 GTSNPN and CDR2 SVGIG come from the germline V gene (reference sequence). The CDR3 has 11 amino acids. The CDR3 sequence: CAWSVIGELSF. CDR3 DNA: TGTGCCTGGAGTGTAATAGGGGAGCTGTCTTTT.

This clonotype turned up a few times. The chain joins TRBV4-2 to TRBJ2-1; D not certain. The CDR3 sequence is 17 residues long. V was shortened by 4 bases and J by 0 bases, with 16 bases between the two germline ends. The germline CDR1 and CDR2 sequences are LGHNA and YNFKEQ. CDR3 amino acids: CASSPGRSRSSYNEQFF. The CDR3 coding sequence is TGTGCCAGCAGCCCAGGTCGCTCGCGGAGCTCCTACAATGAGCAGTTCTTC.

This clonotype has at least ten counts. The chain joins TRBV7-9 to TRBJ2-6; maybe TRBD1 (6 bases). The CDR3 extends over 18 amino acids. Per germline, CDR1 SEHNR and CDR2 FQNEAQ (reference sequence). Trimming shortened V by 5 bases and J by 1 base, and 18 bases separated the two germline ends. The CDR3 DNA reads as TGTGCCAGCAGCAGCACGGACAGAACTAAGTCTGGGGCCAACGTCCTGACTTTC. Its translation is CASSSTDRTKSGANVLTF.

This clonotype has a count of ten or more. Written as DNA, the CDR3 is TGTGCCAGCAGTTTAAGTCTGCAGAGCTCCTACAATGAGCAGTTCTTC. Protein: CASSLSLQSSYNEQFF. This rearrangement joins TRBV28 to TRBJ2-1; D is undetermined. The germline gives CDR1 MDHEN, CDR2 SYDVKM. The CDR3 is 16 residues long. Deletions cut 2 bases from V and 0 bases from J, with 11 bases between.

The chain employs TRBV29-1 and TRBJ1-1; 7 bases are shared with TRBD1. Germline CDR1 is SQVTM and CDR2 is ANQGSEA. The CDR3 covers 11 residues. V lost 5 bases, J lost 3 bases, and 0 bases stayed unmatched. CDR3 coding DNA: TGCAGCGTTCAGGGGGACACTGAAGCTTTCTTT. It encodes CSVQGDTEAFF.

This clonotype was counted at least ten times. The V and J genes are TRBV29-1 and TRBJ1-2, with TRBD1 matching over 7 bases. This CDR3 comprises 12 residues. Germline trimming cut 7 bases from V and 5 bases from J; bases unmatched to any gene: 7. Germline V gene lookup returns CDR1 SQVTM and CDR2 ANQGSEA. The CDR3 loop reads CSGWTGLYGYTF. The DNA of the CDR3 is TGCAGCGGTTGGACAGGACTTTATGGCTACACCTTC.

This clonotype has just a few counts. The chain links TRBV3-1 to TRBJ2-7; 8 bases agree with TRBD1. Germline CDR1 LGHDT, CDR2 YNNKEL (reference sequence). The CDR3 has 15 amino acids. J lost 3 bases, V lost 4 bases, and 8 bases had no gene match. The CDR3 sequence is CASSLDGTGIYEQYF. CDR3 DNA: TGTGCCAGCAGCCTTGACGGGACAGGCATCTACGAGCAGTACTTC.